What follows is one T cell receptor (beta chain) and its context. Study processing details: Reference gene primer amplification yielded estimated nucleated cell counts. Assay: immunoSEQ multiplex PCR; the TCRdb copy retains only in-frame clones and omits some. V and J calls and clone size are those listed in that table; D and trimming were worked out from the DNA. The data show 200,000 or so clones, roughly nine tenths seen once. Study members were between about 18 and 100 years old and lived in approximately 25 US regions. Allocation to cohorts depended on clinical history reported by the participants. The data belong to a study of blood T cell repertoires in COVID-19. Study details: Researchers got acute and convalescent COVID-19 samples from the United States, Italy and Spain.

The CDR3 is 12 residues long. V lost 10 bases and J lost 5; bases outside the gene matches: 2. The germline V gene encodes CDR1 KGHDR and CDR2 SFDVKD. This sequence joins TRBV24-1 and TRBJ1-5; 9 nucleotides align to TRBD1. Sequenced sample: PBMCs or T cells enriched from blood (not recorded which). This sequence originates from a woman aged 18-29 years in a cohort exposed to, infected with or recovered from COVID-19 (not recorded which). The CDR3 spells CATGQGYQPQHF. CDR3 in DNA: TGTGCCACTGGACAGGGGTATCAGCCCCAGCATTTT.